The clone carrying this T cell receptor (beta chain) appeared a single time. This sample is drawn from a study of blood T cell repertoires in COVID-19. The wider study: Spain, Italy and the United States supplied samples that represented acute and convalescent COVID-19. T cells, B-cell-depleted T cells, or PBMCs supplied cDNA or gDNA.

V was shortened by 2 bases and J by 0 bases, with 14 bases between the two germline ends. This CDR3 has 16 amino acids. Germline V gene sequence: CDR1 WNHNN, CDR2 SYGVQD (reference sequence). Per the original methods: Amplification of reference gene primers was used by the study to estimate nucleated cell counts. Profiled with immunoSEQ multiplex PCR; TCRdb holds only in-frame clones, not every one. The V and J calls and clone size come from that table; D and trimming were worked out from the DNA. The sample has roughly 230,000 clones, 65% to 85% seen once. Sequenced material: peripheral blood. The chain couples TRBV10-1 to TRBJ2-7; possible D gene TRBD2, 5 bases. This receptor was obtained from a human donor in a cohort sampled during active COVID-19. CDR3 DNA sequence: TGCGCCAGCAGTGAGGCCGGGATTACCCTCTCCTACGAGCAGTACTTC. It translates to CASSEAGITLSYEQYF.